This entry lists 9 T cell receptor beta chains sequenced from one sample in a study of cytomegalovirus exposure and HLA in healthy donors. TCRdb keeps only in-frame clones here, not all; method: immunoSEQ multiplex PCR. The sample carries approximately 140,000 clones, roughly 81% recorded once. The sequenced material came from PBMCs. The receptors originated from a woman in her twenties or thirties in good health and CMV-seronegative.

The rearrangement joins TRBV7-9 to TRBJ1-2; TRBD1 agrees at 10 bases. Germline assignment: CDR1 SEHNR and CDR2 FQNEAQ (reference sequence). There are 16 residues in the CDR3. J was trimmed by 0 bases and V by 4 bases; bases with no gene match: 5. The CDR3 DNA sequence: TGTGCCAGCAGCTCCTCGGACAGGGGGACTAACTATGGCTACACCTTC. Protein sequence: CASSSSDRGTNYGYTF.

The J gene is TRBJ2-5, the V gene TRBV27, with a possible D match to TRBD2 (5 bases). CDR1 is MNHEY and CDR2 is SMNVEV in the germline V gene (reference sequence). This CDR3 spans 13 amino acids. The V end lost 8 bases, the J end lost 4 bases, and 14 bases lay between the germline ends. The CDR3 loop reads CASSARAGETQYF. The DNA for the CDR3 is TGTGCCAGCTCAGCGCGGGCGGGAGAGACCCAGTACTTC.

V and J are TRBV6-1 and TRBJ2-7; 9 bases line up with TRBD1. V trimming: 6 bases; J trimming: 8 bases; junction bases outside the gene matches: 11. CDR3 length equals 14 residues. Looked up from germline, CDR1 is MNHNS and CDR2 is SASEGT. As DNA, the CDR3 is TGTGCCAGCAGGCCGTCGGGACAGGGAAAAAAGCAGTACTTC. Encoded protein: CASRPSGQGKKQYF.

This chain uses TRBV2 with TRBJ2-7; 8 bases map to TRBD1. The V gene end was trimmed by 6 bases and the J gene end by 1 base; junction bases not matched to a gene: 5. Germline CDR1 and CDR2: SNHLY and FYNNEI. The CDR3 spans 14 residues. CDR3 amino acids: CASRWQGASYEQYF. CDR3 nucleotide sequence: TGTGCCAGCAGATGGCAGGGGGCTTCCTACGAGCAGTACTTC.

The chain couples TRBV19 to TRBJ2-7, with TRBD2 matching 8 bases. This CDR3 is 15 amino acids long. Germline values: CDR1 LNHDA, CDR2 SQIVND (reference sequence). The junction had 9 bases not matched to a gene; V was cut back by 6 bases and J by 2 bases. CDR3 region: CASRRGAGETYEQYF. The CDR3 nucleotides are TGTGCCAGTAGAAGGGGAGCGGGGGAAACCTACGAGCAGTACTTC.

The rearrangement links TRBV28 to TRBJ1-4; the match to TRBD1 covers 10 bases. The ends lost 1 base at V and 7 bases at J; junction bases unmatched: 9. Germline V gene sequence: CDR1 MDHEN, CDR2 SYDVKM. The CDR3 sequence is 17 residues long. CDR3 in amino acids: CASSLFYSTGGREKLFF. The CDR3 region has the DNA TGTGCCAGCAGTTTATTCTATTCGACAGGGGGCCGTGAAAAACTGTTTTTT.

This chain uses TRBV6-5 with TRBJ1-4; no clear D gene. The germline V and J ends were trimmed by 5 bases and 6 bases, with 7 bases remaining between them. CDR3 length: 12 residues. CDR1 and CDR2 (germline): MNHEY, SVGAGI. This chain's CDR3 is CASSTGDEKLFF. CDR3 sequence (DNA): TGTGCCAGCAGTACCGGGGATGAAAAACTGTTTTTT.

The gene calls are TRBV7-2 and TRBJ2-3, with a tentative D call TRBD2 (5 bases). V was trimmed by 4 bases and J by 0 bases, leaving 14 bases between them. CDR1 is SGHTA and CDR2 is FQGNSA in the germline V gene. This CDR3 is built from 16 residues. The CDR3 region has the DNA TGTGCCAGCAGCTCCCCAAGAGGGATCAGCACAGATACGCAGTATTTT. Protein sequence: CASSSPRGISTDTQYF. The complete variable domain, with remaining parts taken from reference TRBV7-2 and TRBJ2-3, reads GAGVSQSPSNKVTEKGKDVELRCDPISGHTALYWYRQSLGQGLEFLIYFQGNSAPDKSGLPSDRFSAERTGGSVSTLTIQRTQQEDSAVYLCASSSPRGISTDTQYFGPGTRLTVL.

The CDR3 coding sequence is TGTGCCTGGATTCCAGACAGCTCCTACGAGCAGTACTTC. Translated: CAWIPDSSYEQYF. The chain is built from TRBV30 and TRBJ2-7, with D perhaps TRBD1 (5 bases). Trimming took off 4 bases at V and 0 bases at J, with 10 bases between the two ends. Per germline, CDR1 GTSNPN and CDR2 SVGIG (reference sequence). CDR3 length: 13 residues.